The clone carrying this T cell receptor beta chain was counted at least ten times. Preparation of the TCRbeta library involved a method that used unique molecular identifiers. TCRdb passed the PCR reads through MiXCR, listing each CDR3 protein once. The repertoire holds 300,000 to 400,000 distinct CDR3 sequences, 13% seen once, with 3.5% to 4.5% in the top ten. This sample is drawn from a study of T-cell reconstitution after alpha-beta-depleted transplantation in children. The J segment lost 2 bases and the V segment lost 0 bases, leaving 6 bases of the junction unmatched. The CDR3 is 17 residues long. Germline loops: CDR1 LGHNA, CDR2 YNFKEQ.

V usage is TRBV4-2 and J usage is TRBJ2-2; 7 bases align to TRBD2. This receptor was identified in a human donor who donated a stem cell graft to a child with Fanconi anemia. Sample: PBMCs, taken from the stem cell graft. CDR3: CASSQDTGGGNTGELFF. CDR3 bases: TGTGCCAGCAGCCAAGACACGGGCGGGGGAAACACCGGGGAGCTGTTTTTT.